This T cell receptor (beta chain) was identified during a study of regulatory T cells in long-lasting Graves disease. Documented time point: persistent/refractory GD, antithyroid drugs over 5 years with positive TRAb. The TCR library was prepared using RNA isolated from PBMCs. This clonotype was observed a handful of times. CDR3 length: 13 amino acids. V was clipped by 1 base and J by 3 bases, with 7 bases between them. The germline V gene has CDR1 SEHNR and CDR2 FQNEAQ (reference sequence). For TCR beta, libraries came from iRepertoire HTBI primers and Arm-PCR of CDR3 regions. TCRdb ran MiXCR on the multiplex PCR reads and lists one entry per CDR3 protein. Of approximately 690,000 distinct CDR3 sequences listed, 25% to 30% are singletons.

This clonotype originated in a female donor with Graves disease. Sequences were derived from peripheral blood mononuclear cells (PBMCs), sampled when the disease was refractory, from a patient treated with antithyroid drugs. The chain joins TRBV7-9 to TRBJ2-7; the D is unclear. The CDR3 DNA reads TGTGCCAGCAGCTTAGGGCGGTACTACGAGCAGTACTTC. The encoded protein is CASSLGRYYEQYF.